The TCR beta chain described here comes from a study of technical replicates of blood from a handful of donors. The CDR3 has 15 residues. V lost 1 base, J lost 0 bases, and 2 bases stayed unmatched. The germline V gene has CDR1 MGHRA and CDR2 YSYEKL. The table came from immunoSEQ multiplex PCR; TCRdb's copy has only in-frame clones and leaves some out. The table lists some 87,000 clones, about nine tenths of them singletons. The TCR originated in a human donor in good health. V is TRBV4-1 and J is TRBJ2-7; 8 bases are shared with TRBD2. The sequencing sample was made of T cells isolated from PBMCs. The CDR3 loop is CASSQGLALSYEQYF. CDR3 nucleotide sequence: TGCGCCAGCAGCCAAGGACTAGCGCTCTCCTACGAGCAGTACTTC.